The 29 T cell receptor beta chains given below trace back to one sample, sequenced in a study of blood T cell repertoires in COVID-19 (dated by TCRdb to 2020 to 2021). Libraries were constructed by the immunoSEQ multiplex PCR assay. TCRdb limited this immuneACCESS table to in-frame rearrangements with V and J called. A share of clones is missing; checked studies link under half to unresolved V genes, and the rest is unexplained. In all, the sample holds over 50,000 clones, and 85% of those were seen once. The ten top clones hold approximately 10% of the sample. Sample: peripheral blood. The receptor set was obtained from a human donor in a cohort sampled during active COVID-19.

This clone was recorded a few times. The rearrangement joins TRBV4-2 to TRBJ2-1, with TRBD2 matching over 7 bases. The CDR3 extends over 14 amino acids. V lost 6 bases and J lost 5; bases outside the gene matches: 7. Germline values: CDR1 LGHNA, CDR2 YNFKEQ. The DNA for the CDR3 is TGTGCCAGCAGGAATGGGCTAGCGGACAATGAGCAGTTCTTC. This encodes CASRNGLADNEQFF.

The J gene is TRBJ1-2, the V gene TRBV2; tentative D call: TRBD1 (5 bases). Germline values: CDR1 SNHLY, CDR2 FYNNEI. Trimming cost V 6 bases and J 4 bases, with 15 bases left between them. This CDR3 region has 14 residues. The CDR3 DNA reads as TGTGCCAGCAGAACGGGGGTGGAGGGCTATGGCTACACCTTC. Its protein product is CASRTGVEGYGYTF. The variable domain in full, completed from reference TRBV2 and TRBJ1-2, reads EPEVTQTPSHQVTQMGQEVILRCVPISNHLYFYWYRQILGQKVEFLVSFYNNEISEKSEIFDDQFSVERPDGSNFTLKIRSTKLEDSAMYFCASRTGVEGYGYTFGSGTRLTVV.

The rearrangement joins TRBV30 to TRBJ1-2, with no clear D. The CDR3 loop spans 14 amino acids. Germline loops: CDR1 GTSNPN, CDR2 SVGIG (reference sequence). V dropped 3 bases and J dropped 2 bases, with 13 bases sitting between them. The CDR3 spells CAWRERTGNYGYTF. The CDR3 DNA is TGTGCCTGGAGGGAACGGACGGGGAACTATGGCTACACCTTC.

The CDR3 nucleotides read TGTGCCAGTGGGGCGGGACTCTCCCCTGAGACCCAGTACTTC. The encoded protein is CASGAGLSPETQYF. The rearrangement uses TRBV19 and TRBJ2-5; D is perhaps TRBD2 (6 bases). The CDR3 is 14 amino acids. The germline gives CDR1 LNHDA, CDR2 SQIVND (reference sequence). The germline V and J ends were trimmed by 8 bases and 5 bases, with 18 bases remaining between them. The whole variable domain, filled in from reference TRBV19 and TRBJ2-5, reads DGGITQSPKYLFRKEGQNVTLSCEQNLNHDAMYWYRQDPGQGLRLIYYSQIVNDFQKGDIAEGYSVSREKKESFPLTVTSAQKNPTAFYLCASGAGLSPETQYFGPGTRLLVL.

This rearrangement joins TRBV19 to TRBJ2-3; weak D call: TRBD2 (6 bases). Germline values: CDR1 LNHDA, CDR2 SQIVND (reference sequence). V shed 4 bases and J shed 6 bases, with 17 bases lying between them. This CDR3 has 15 residues. The CDR3 loop reads CASSKDYKRSDTQYF. In DNA, the CDR3 is TGTGCCAGTAGTAAGGACTATAAAAGATCGGATACGCAGTATTTT.

Only one count was recorded for this clone. The chain joins TRBV15 to TRBJ2-6; D may be TRBD1 (5 bases). CDR3 length: 16 residues. Germline-derived CDR1 and CDR2 are LNHNV and YYDKDF (reference sequence). V dropped 0 bases and J dropped 2 bases, with 8 bases sitting between them. DNA for the CDR3: TGTGCCACCAGCAGAGATCCCAGGGCTGGGGCCAACGTCCTGACTTTC. Residues: CATSRDPRAGANVLTF. The full variable domain, with the rest looked up from reference TRBV15 and TRBJ2-6, is DAMVIQNPRYQVTQFGKPVTLSCSQTLNHNVMYWYQQKSSQAPKLLFHYYDKDFNNEADTPDNFQSRRPNTSFCFLDIRSPGLGDTAMYLCATSRDPRAGANVLTFGAGSRLTVL.

This clone was seen a handful of times. The chain carries TRBV28 and TRBJ1-5, with 7 bases lining up with TRBD1. The junction had 5 bases not matched to a gene; V was cut back by 5 bases and J by 1 base. Germline V CDR1 and CDR2: MDHEN, SYDVKM. CDR3 length: 15 residues. CDR3 DNA sequence: TGTGCCAGCAGTCGGACAGGCTTCAGCAATCAGCCCCAGCATTTT. Residues: CASSRTGFSNQPQHF.

V is TRBV5-1 and J is TRBJ2-7; D might be TRBD1 (5 bases). The CDR3 covers 15 residues. Trimming cost V 7 bases and J 3 bases, with 20 bases left between them. Germline values: CDR1 SGHRS, CDR2 YFSETQ. CDR3 nucleotide sequence: TGCGCCAGCGGGGCGGTGGCAGGTAGGGTCTACGAGCAGTACTTC. It translates to CASGAVAGRVYEQYF.

The CDR3 spells CASSLYRAGYTF. CDR3 sequence (DNA): TGTGCCAGCAGCTTATACAGGGCTGGCTACACCTTC. The chain carries TRBV5-4 and TRBJ1-2; D is possibly TRBD1 (6 bases). The CDR3 is 12 amino acids. The germline V gene has CDR1 SGHNT and CDR2 YYREEE (reference sequence). Trimming pared 2 bases from V and 7 bases from J, leaving 9 bases between.

The rearrangement joins TRBV5-1 to TRBJ2-2; TRBD2 is a possible D gene (6 bases). The CDR3 length is 16 residues. Trimming pared 0 bases from V and 2 bases from J, leaving 11 bases between. CDR1 and CDR2 from the germline V gene are SGHRS and YFSETQ. The CDR3 nucleotides read TGCGCCAGCAGCTTGGTTCGGGGGAGAAACACCGGGGAGCTGTTTTTT. Amino acids: CASSLVRGRNTGELFF.

The chain recombines TRBV28 with TRBJ2-7, with D tentatively TRBD2 (6 bases). The CDR3 consists of 14 residues. Between the trimmed V and J ends, which lost 7 bases and 2 bases, there was a span of 15 bases. The germline gives CDR1 MDHEN, CDR2 SYDVKM. The CDR3 loop reads CASIEMGGAYEQYF. The CDR3 nucleotides read TGTGCCAGCATAGAGATGGGGGGTGCCTACGAGCAGTACTTC. Looking up the rest from reference TRBV28 and TRBJ2-7 gives the full variable domain: DVKVTQSSRYLVKRTGEKVFLECVQDMDHENMFWYRQDPGLGLRLIYFSYDVKMKEKGDIPEGYSVSREKKERFSLILESASTNQTSMYLCASIEMGGAYEQYFGPGTRLTVT.

The chain combines TRBV5-6 with TRBJ1-2, with 8 positions matching TRBD1. Germline V gene sequence: CDR1 SGHDT, CDR2 YYEEEE. The V and J ends lost 0 bases and 2 bases, in that order; junction bases with no gene match: 0. The CDR3 has 14 amino acids. The CDR3 spells CASSLGQGNYGYTF. The DNA for the CDR3 is TGTGCCAGCAGCTTGGGACAGGGGAACTATGGCTACACCTTC.

This rearrangement joins TRBV28 to TRBJ1-6; D uncertain. The V and J ends lost 3 bases and 11 bases respectively, with 5 bases between them. CDR3 length: 11 residues. From germline, CDR1 is MDHEN and CDR2 SYDVKM. The CDR3 DNA follows: TGTGCCAGCAGTTTGGAGGCACCCCTCCACTTT. Amino acid sequence: CASSLEAPLHF. The whole variable domain, filled in from reference TRBV28 and TRBJ1-6, reads DVKVTQSSRYLVKRTGEKVFLECVQDMDHENMFWYRQDPGLGLRLIYFSYDVKMKEKGDIPEGYSVSREKKERFSLILESASTNQTSMYLCASSLEAPLHFGNGTRLTVT.

For this clone: Compared with germline, one end of the junction differs, possibly owing to a read error. The CDR3 is CASSVARGTTEAFF. DNA of the CDR3: TGTGCCAGCAGCGTAGCCAGGGGAACCACTGAAGCTTTCTTT. The chain is built from TRBV7-2 and TRBJ1-1, with D possibly TRBD1 on 6 matching bases. The CDR3 sequence is 14 residues long. Germline CDR1 and CDR2: SGHTA and FQGNSA.

This chain links TRBV28 with TRBJ1-5; 8 bases align to TRBD1. In germline, CDR1 is MDHEN, CDR2 SYDVKM. Trimming cost V 3 bases and J 6 bases; bases outside gene matches: 7. CDR3 length: 15 residues. The CDR3 DNA sequence: TGTGCCAGCAGTTTCGCAGGGGGCGGGGGTCAGCCCCAGCATTTT. It codes for CASSFAGGGGQPQHF. The whole variable domain, filled in from reference TRBV28 and TRBJ1-5, reads DVKVTQSSRYLVKRTGEKVFLECVQDMDHENMFWYRQDPGLGLRLIYFSYDVKMKEKGDIPEGYSVSREKKERFSLILESASTNQTSMYLCASSFAGGGGQPQHFGDGTRLSIL.

The chain is built from TRBV7-2 and TRBJ2-7; weak D call: TRBD2 (7 bases). Germline CDR1 is SGHTA and CDR2 is FQGNSA. This CDR3 comprises 15 residues. Between the trimmed V and J ends, which lost 1 base and 3 bases, there was a span of 13 bases. The CDR3 DNA reads as TGTGCCAGCAGCTTAGGGGCGGGGGACATCTACGAGCAGTACTTC. Translating it yields CASSLGAGDIYEQYF.

The gene calls are TRBV3-1 (or the pseudogene TRBV3-2) and TRBJ1-2, with D unresolved. CDR3 length: 14 residues. CDR1 and CDR2 from the germline V gene are LGHDT and YNNKEL (reference sequence). The V and J ends lost 1 base and 3 bases respectively, with 9 bases between them. CDR3 DNA: TGTGCCAGCAGCCAAGGCAGCGCGGACTATGGCTACACCTTC. Encoded protein: CASSQGSADYGYTF.

This chain connects TRBV6-4 to TRBJ2-7, with 14 bases lining up with TRBD2. This CDR3 contains 21 residues. V shed 2 bases, J shed 3 bases, and the junction held 18 bases outside the gene matches. Germline V gene lookup returns CDR1 MRHNA and CDR2 SNTAGT. The CDR3 sequence: CASSDGVAGGTSGRWDYEQYF. The DNA for the CDR3 is TGTGCCAGCAGTGACGGGGTGGCCGGGGGGACTAGCGGGAGATGGGACTACGAGCAGTACTTC.

V usage is TRBV7-3 and J usage is TRBJ2-3; 11 bases are shared with TRBD2. The CDR3 is 14 amino acids. V gave up 4 bases and J gave up 7 bases; unmatched junction bases: 4. Germline CDR1 and CDR2: SGHTA and FQGTGA. The CDR3: CASSSGLAEYTQYF. The CDR3 DNA follows: TGTGCCAGCAGCTCGGGACTAGCGGAGTATACGCAGTATTTT.

This clone was found once. This chain connects TRBV5-4 to TRBJ2-7; 7 nucleotides agree with TRBD1. The V segment lost 4 bases and the J segment 11 bases; nucleotides outside the gene matches: 6. The length of the CDR3 is 11 residues. CDR1 is SGHNT, CDR2 YYREEE, per germline (reference sequence). The CDR3 spells CASSQDRVKYF. The CDR3 DNA reads TGTGCCAGCAGCCAAGACAGGGTAAAGTACTTC.

The rearrangement links TRBV27 to TRBJ2-5; a possible D gene is TRBD1 (5 bases). V shed 6 bases and J shed 1 base, with 6 bases lying between them. Germline V CDR1 and CDR2: MNHEY, SMNVEV (reference sequence). The CDR3 loop spans 12 amino acids. The CDR3 reads CASRGPQETQYF. DNA of the CDR3: TGTGCCAGCAGGGGGCCCCAAGAGACCCAGTACTTC.

The rearrangement links TRBV3-1 (or the pseudogene TRBV3-2) to TRBJ2-1; TRBD2 matches at 14 bases. V dropped 4 bases and J dropped 13; count of bases not matched to a gene: 9. CDR1 and CDR2 from the germline V gene are LGHDT and YNNKEL (reference sequence). The CDR3 covers 15 residues. CDR3 DNA: TGTGCCAGCAGCCGATCCGGGACTAGCGGGGGCCCCCAGTTCTTC. Translation gives CASSRSGTSGGPQFF.

The V gene is TRBV5-1, the J gene TRBJ2-1; 8 bases fit TRBD2. Germline CDR1 reads SGHRS; CDR2 reads YFSETQ. The CDR3 length is 15 residues. With 4 bases clipped from V and 3 bases from J, the junction kept 6 bases outside the gene matches. This CDR3 is CASSPLAVSYNEQFF. DNA of the CDR3: TGCGCCAGCAGCCCACTAGCGGTAAGCTACAATGAGCAGTTCTTC.

The chain is built from TRBV6-6 and TRBJ2-3, with D perhaps TRBD1 (6 bases). This CDR3 has 14 amino acids. The germline V and J ends were trimmed by 0 bases and 6 bases, with 10 bases remaining between them. The V gene's germline CDR1 is MNHNY and CDR2 SVGAGI (reference sequence). CDR3 DNA: TGTGCCAGCAGTTACTCAACGAGGGGGGATACGCAGTATTTT. This translates into CASSYSTRGDTQYF.

The J gene is TRBJ2-3, the V gene TRBV4-3, with 7 bases identical to TRBD2. This CDR3 is 18 amino acids long. Looked up from germline, CDR1 is LGHNA and CDR2 is YSLEER. The trim removed 0 bases at V and 2 bases at J, leaving 11 bases unmatched. CDR3: CASSQEDLREMITDTQYF. The CDR3 nucleotides are TGCGCCAGCAGCCAAGAGGATTTGCGGGAGATGATCACAGATACGCAGTATTTT.

This chain joins TRBV2 and TRBJ1-1, with 8 bases aligning to TRBD1. Germline V lookup: CDR1 SNHLY, CDR2 FYNNEI. CDR3 length: 14 residues. The J segment lost 4 bases and the V segment lost 6 bases, leaving 7 bases of the junction unmatched. This CDR3 is CASSSQGDSTEAFF. The CDR3, as DNA: TGTGCCAGCAGCTCACAGGGGGATAGCACTGAAGCTTTCTTT.

The genes are TRBV5-4 and TRBJ2-7, with 7 bases fitting TRBD1. The V gene's germline CDR1 is SGHNT and CDR2 YYREEE (reference sequence). Losses at the gene ends were 3 bases for V and 3 bases for J; bases not matched to a gene: 9. The CDR3 is made up of 15 amino acids. In nucleotides, the CDR3 is TGTGCCAGCAGCTCCGGACAGGTCCAAAGCTACGAGCAGTACTTC. Translated: CASSSGQVQSYEQYF.

V is TRBV18 and J is TRBJ1-5, with 9 bases lining up with TRBD1. This CDR3 region has 17 residues. The trim removed 2 bases at V and 3 bases at J, leaving 8 bases unmatched. From germline, CDR1 is KGHSH and CDR2 LQKENI. Written as DNA, the CDR3 is TGTGCCAGCTCACCAGATACAGGGGGCACACCCAATCAGCCCCAGCATTTT. Its translation is CASSPDTGGTPNQPQHF.

This clone has a handful of counts. V gene TRBV3-1 (or the pseudogene TRBV3-2) combines with J gene TRBJ1-2; D not certain. Trimming took 0 bases from V and 4 from J, leaving 6 bases between them. This CDR3 has 13 residues. The germline V gene encodes CDR1 LGHDT and CDR2 YNNKEL (reference sequence). This chain's CDR3 is CASSQEGGYGYTF. The CDR3 coding sequence is TGTGCCAGCAGCCAAGAGGGAGGCTATGGCTACACCTTC.